These T cell receptor beta chains were read from a single sample in a study of graft-versus-host responses after intestinal transplantation. The data were produced by immunoSEQ multiplex PCR, yet TCRdb's version contains in-frame clones alone and is incomplete. The sample shows just over 15,000 clones, approximately 30% of them seen only once. The sample in question was alloreactive CD4+ T cells from a mixed lymphocyte reaction culture, obtained before intestinal transplant. The receptors stem from a human patient who received an intestinal transplant. CDR3s include the opening cysteine and the closing phenylalanine or tryptophan. Each record gives: V gene, CDR3 protein.

V gene: TRBV28; CDR3 protein: CASTRLAASVDTQYF
V gene: TRBV19; CDR3 protein: CASSIDFAGGPGEQFF
V gene: TRBV29-1; CDR3 protein: CSALAGGTTDTQYF
V gene: TRBV5-4; CDR3 protein: CASSRSRDFTKNIQYF
V gene: TRBV4-1; CDR3 protein: CASSQVRLREDSNEQFF
V gene: TRBV2; CDR3 protein: CASTGGAGQPQHF
V gene: TRBV5-5; CDR3 protein: CASSTPGGNPSNGELFF
V gene: TRBV6-6; CDR3 protein: CASSYSFRGELFF
V gene: TRBV6-6; CDR3 protein: CASSYLSSYEQYF
V gene: TRBV2; CDR3 protein: CASSAGTGTSIF
V gene: TRBV6-1; CDR3 protein: CASSEGGGGSYGYTF
V gene: TRBV21-1; CDR3 protein: CASSKSQGETQYF
V gene: TRBV7-9; CDR3 protein: CASSSSGRGSEQFF
V gene: TRBV6-1; CDR3 protein: CASSQFRQVSYEQYF